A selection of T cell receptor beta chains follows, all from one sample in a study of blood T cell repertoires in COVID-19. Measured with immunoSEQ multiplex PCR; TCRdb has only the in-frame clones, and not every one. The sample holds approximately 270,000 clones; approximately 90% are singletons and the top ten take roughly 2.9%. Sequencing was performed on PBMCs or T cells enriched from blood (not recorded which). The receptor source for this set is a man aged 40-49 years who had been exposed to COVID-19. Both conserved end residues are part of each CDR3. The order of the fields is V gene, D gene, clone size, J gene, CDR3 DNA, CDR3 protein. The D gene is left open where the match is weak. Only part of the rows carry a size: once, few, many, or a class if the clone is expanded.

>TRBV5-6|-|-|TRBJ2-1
TGTGCCAGCAGCTTGGGCCTAGCTTTTGAGCAGTTCTTC
CASSLGLAFEQFF
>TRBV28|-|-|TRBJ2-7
TGTGCCAGTTTAGAATCAGGCTCCTACGAGCAGTACTTC
CASLESGSYEQYF
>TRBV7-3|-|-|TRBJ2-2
TGTGCCAGCAGCAAGACACTTGCGAACACCGGGGAGCTGTTTTTT
CASSKTLANTGELFF
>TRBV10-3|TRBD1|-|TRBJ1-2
TGTGCCATCAGCGAGCGTGGACAGGGTTCCGGCTACACCTTC
CAISERGQGSGYTF
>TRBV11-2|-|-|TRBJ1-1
TGTGCCAGCAGCTTAGGACAGGTTGAAGCTTTCTTT
CASSLGQVEAFF
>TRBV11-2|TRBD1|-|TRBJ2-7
TGTGCCAGCAGCTTATACAGGGGGGATCACGAGCAGTACTTC
CASSLYRGDHEQYF
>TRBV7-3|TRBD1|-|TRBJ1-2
TGTGCCAGCAAAGCTGTAGGGGGACAGGGAGAAGGTGGCTACACCTTC
CASKAVGGQGEGGYTF
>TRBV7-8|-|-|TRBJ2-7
TGTGCCAGCAGCCGAGTTCCATCCCTAAAACAGGGAAGCTTGCGCTACGAGCAGTACTTC
CASSRVPSLKQGSLRYEQYF
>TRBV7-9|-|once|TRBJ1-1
TGTGCCAGCAGCCCCCTGACTGGTCGGAACACTGAAGCTTTCTTT
CASSPLTGRNTEAFF
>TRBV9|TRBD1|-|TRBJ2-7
TGTGCCAGCAGCGTAACAGGGGGCTCCTACGAGCAGTACTTC
CASSVTGGSYEQYF
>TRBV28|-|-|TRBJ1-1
TGTGCCAGCAGTTTTTCCGGGACTGAAGCTTTCTTT
CASSFSGTEAFF
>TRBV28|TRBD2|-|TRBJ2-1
TGTGCCAGCAGTTTGGAGGGTGCGGGAGGGCCGGCACAGTTCTTC
CASSLEGAGGPAQFF
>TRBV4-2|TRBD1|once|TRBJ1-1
TGTGCCAGCAGCCACGACAGGGGGGCTCACACTGAAGCTTTCTTT
CASSHDRGAHTEAFF
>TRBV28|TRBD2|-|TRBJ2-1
TGTGCCAGCAGTCCTAATTGGGGGACTAGCGGGAGTGAGCAGTTCTTC
CASSPNWGTSGSEQFF
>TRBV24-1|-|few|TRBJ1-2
TGTGCCACCAGTGGTGCAGGGGAAAGCTACACCTTC
CATSGAGESYTF
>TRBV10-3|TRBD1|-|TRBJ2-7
TGTGCCATCAGTGAGTCTTCAGGGGGCCGGTACGAGCAGTACTTC
CAISESSGGRYEQYF
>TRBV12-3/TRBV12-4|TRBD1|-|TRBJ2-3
TGTGCCAGCAGTCAGGGGGCAGGAGATACGCAGTATTTT
CASSQGAGDTQYF
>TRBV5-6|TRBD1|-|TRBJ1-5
TGTGCCAGCAGCTCCGTAACAGGGGGCTTTAGTCAGCCCCAGCATTTT
CASSSVTGGFSQPQHF
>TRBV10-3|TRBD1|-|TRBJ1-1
TGTGCCATCAGTGGGAATACAGGGGACACTGAAGCTTTCTTT
CAISGNTGDTEAFF
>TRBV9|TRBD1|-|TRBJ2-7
TGTGCCAGCAGCGTTGGGACAGGGCTCTCCTACGAGCAGTACTTC
CASSVGTGLSYEQYF
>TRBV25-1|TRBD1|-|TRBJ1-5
TGTGCCAGCCGACAGGGGGTTGATCAGCCCCAGCATTTT
CASRQGVDQPQHF
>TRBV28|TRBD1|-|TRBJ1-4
TGTGCCAGCAGTTCCGGGACAGCGAATAATGAAAAACTGTTTTTT
CASSSGTANNEKLFF
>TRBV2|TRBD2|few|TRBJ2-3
TGTGCCAGCAGTGAGGCCCTACTAGCGGGGGGCACAGATACGCAGTATTTT
CASSEALLAGGTDTQYF
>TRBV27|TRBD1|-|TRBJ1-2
TGTGCCAGCAGTTTAATAGGGGGCGCGTTCTATGGCTACACCTTC
CASSLIGGAFYGYTF
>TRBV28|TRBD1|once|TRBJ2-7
TGTGCCAGCACGCGAACAGGGGTCTACGAGCAGTACTTC
CASTRTGVYEQYF
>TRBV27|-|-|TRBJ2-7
TGTGCCAGCAGTTTCCTAGGGAGCTCCTACGAGCAGTACTTC
CASSFLGSSYEQYF
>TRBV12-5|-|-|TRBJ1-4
TGTGCTAGTGGTACAGGAGTCGCAACTAATGAAAAACTGTTTTTT
CASGTGVATNEKLFF
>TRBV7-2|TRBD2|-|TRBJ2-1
TGTGCCAGCAGCTCCCGGCGTCCTTTAGCGGGGGCCAACAATGAGCAGTTCTTC
CASSSRRPLAGANNEQFF
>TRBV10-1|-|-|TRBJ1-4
TGCGCCAGCAGTGAGAGCCTCGGTGAAAAACTGTTTTTT
CASSESLGEKLFF
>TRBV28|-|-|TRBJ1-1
TGTGCCAGCACCAGGGTCGACACTGAAGCTTTCTTT
CASTRVDTEAFF
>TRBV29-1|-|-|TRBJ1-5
TGCAGCGTACAGACAACTAGCAGCAATCAGCCCCAGCATTTT
CSVQTTSSNQPQHF
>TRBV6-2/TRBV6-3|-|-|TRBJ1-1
TGTGCCAGCAGTTACCACAGGGTTTTGAACACTGAAGCTTTCTTT
CASSYHRVLNTEAFF
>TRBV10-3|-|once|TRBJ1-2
TGTGCCATCAGTGAGTTAGGGAGGAGTGGCTACACCTTC
CAISELGRSGYTF
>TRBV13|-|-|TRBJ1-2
TGTGCCAGCACCCGGTTTGCAGAACAGTTAAACTATGGCTACACCTTC
CASTRFAEQLNYGYTF
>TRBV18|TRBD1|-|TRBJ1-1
TGTGCCAGCTCACCGAGCAGGGGGCTAACTGAAGCTTTCTTT
CASSPSRGLTEAFF
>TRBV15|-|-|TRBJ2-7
TGTGCCACCAGCATAGACAGTTCCTACGAGCAGTACTTC
CATSIDSSYEQYF
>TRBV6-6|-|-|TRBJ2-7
TGTGCCAGCAGTTTAGACTACGAGCAGTACTTC
CASSLDYEQYF
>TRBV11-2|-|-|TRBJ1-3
TGTGCCAGCAGCGACATATTTGGAATCTCTGGAAACACCATATATTTT
CASSDIFGISGNTIYF
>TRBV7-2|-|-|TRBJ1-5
TGTGCCAGCAGCTTAGTTGAGGGTCCATATAGCAATCAGCCCCAGCATTTT
CASSLVEGPYSNQPQHF
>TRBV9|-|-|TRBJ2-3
TGTGCCAGCAGCGTATTTGATGAACTAGGTGGAGATACGCAGTATTTT
CASSVFDELGGDTQYF
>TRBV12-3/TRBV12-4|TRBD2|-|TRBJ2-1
TGTGCCAGCAGTCCTAGCGGGAGAAATGAGCAGTTCTTC
CASSPSGRNEQFF
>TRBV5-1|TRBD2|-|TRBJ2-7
TGCGCCAGCAGCTTGGCCGTCCTAGCGGGAGGGGTGGAGGAGCAGTACTTC
CASSLAVLAGGVEEQYF
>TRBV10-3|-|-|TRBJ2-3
TGTGCCATCAGCGAAAACTCAGGGGGGACTAGCACAGATACGCAGTATTTT
CAISENSGGTSTDTQYF
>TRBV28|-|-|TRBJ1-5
TGTGCCAGCAGCGGGGGGGAGACCCGTGTGACACGCAATCAGCCCCAGCATTTT
CASSGGETRVTRNQPQHF
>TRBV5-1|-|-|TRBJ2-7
TGCGCCAGCAGCTTAGTGACAGATACCTACGAGCAGTACTTC
CASSLVTDTYEQYF
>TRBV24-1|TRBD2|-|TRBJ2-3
TGTGCCACCGCGGGGGGGGCAACAGATACGCAGTATTTT
CATAGGATDTQYF
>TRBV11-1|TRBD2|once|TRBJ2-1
TGTGCCAGCAGCTGGAGCGGGAGATGGAATGAGCAGTTCTTC
CASSWSGRWNEQFF
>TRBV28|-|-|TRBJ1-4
TGTGCCAGCAACGGGGGGAACAATGAAAAACTGTTTTTT
CASNGGNNEKLFF
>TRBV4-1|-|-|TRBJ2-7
TGCGCCAGCAGCCAAGAAACAAGAGCCCCGGGGGAGCAGTACTTC
CASSQETRAPGEQYF
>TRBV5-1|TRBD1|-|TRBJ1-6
TGCGCCAGCAGCTCGAATATTCCGGGACAGGGGATTGCCCTCCACTTT
CASSSNIPGQGIALHF
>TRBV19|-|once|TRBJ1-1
TGTGCCAGTAGTATAACTCCCGAGGTGAACACTGAAGCTTTCTTT
CASSITPEVNTEAFF
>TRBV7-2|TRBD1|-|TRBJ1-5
TGTGCCAGCAGCTTAGCTTCGACAGGGGTTAGTCAGCCCCAGCATTTT
CASSLASTGVSQPQHF
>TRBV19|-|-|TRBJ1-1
TGTGCCAGTAGTATAGCGGCAGGGTGGAACACTGAAGCTTTCTTT
CASSIAAGWNTEAFF
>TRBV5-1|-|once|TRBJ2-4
TGCGCCAGCAGCTTAAACGCGGTTGGAGCCAAAAACATTCAGTACTTC
CASSLNAVGAKNIQYF